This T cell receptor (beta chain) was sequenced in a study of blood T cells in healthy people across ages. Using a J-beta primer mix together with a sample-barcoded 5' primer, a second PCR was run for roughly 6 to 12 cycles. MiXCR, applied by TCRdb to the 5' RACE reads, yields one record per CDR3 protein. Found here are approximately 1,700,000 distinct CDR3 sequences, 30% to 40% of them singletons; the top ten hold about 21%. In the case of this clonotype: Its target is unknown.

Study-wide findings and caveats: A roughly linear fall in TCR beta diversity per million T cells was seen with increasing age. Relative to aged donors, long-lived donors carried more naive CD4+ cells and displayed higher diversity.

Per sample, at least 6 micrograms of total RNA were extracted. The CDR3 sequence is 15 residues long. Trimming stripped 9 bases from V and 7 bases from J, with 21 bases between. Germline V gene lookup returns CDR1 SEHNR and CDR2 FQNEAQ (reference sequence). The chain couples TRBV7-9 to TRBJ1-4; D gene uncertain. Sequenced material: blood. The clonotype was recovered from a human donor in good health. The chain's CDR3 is CASSPLTGSGEKLFF. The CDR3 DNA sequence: TGTGCCAGTTCCCCTCTGACCGGGAGTGGTGAAAAACTGTTTTTT.